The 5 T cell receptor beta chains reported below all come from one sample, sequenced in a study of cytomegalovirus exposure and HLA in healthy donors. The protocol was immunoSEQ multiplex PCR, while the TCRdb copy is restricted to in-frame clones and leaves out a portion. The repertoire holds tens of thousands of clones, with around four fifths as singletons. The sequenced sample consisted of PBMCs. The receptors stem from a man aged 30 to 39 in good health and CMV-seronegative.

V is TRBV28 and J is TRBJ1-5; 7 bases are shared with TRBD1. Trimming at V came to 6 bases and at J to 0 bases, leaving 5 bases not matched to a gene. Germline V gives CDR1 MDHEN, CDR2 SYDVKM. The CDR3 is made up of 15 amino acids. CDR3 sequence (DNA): TGTGCCAGCAGCTCCCAGGGGGGTAGCAATCAGCCCCAGCATTTT. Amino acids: CASSSQGGSNQPQHF.

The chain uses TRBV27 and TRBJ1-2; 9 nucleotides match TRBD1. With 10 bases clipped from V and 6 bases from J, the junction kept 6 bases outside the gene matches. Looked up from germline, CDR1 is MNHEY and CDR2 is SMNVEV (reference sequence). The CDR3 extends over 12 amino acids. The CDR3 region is CATRTGVDGYTF. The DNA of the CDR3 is TGTGCCACCAGGACAGGGGTTGATGGCTACACCTTC.

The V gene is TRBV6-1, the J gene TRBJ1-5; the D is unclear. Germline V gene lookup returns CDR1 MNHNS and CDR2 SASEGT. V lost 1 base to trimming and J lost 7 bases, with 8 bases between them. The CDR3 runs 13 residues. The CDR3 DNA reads TGTGCCAGCAGTGAAGTGGAGGGCCAGCCCCAGCATTTT. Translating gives CASSEVEGQPQHF.

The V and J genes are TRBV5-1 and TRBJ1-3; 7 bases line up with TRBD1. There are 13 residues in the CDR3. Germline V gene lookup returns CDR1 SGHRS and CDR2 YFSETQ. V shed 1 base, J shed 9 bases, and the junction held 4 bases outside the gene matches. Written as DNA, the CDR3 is TGCGCCAGCAGCTTGTGGCCAGGGGGCACCATATATTTT. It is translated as CASSLWPGGTIYF.

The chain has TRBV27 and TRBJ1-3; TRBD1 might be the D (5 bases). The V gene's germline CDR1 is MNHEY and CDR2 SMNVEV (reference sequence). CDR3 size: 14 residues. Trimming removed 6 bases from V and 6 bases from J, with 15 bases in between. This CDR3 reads CASSRAGSLNTIYF. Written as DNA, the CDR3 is TGTGCCAGCAGCAGGGCCGGAAGTTTAAACACCATATATTTT.